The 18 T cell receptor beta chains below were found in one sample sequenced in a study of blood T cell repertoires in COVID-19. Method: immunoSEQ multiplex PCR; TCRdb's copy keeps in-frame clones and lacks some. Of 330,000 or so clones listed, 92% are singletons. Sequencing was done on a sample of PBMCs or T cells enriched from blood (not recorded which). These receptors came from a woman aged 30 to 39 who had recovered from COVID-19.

As DNA, the CDR3 is TGTGCCAGCAGTCACGGACAGGGTGGAGGCTACACCTTC. Translated: CASSHGQGGGYTF. This chain links TRBV28 with TRBJ1-2; the match to TRBD1 covers 8 bases. J was trimmed by 8 bases and V by 5 bases; bases with no gene match: 7. The CDR3 spans 13 residues. Germline loops: CDR1 MDHEN, CDR2 SYDVKM.

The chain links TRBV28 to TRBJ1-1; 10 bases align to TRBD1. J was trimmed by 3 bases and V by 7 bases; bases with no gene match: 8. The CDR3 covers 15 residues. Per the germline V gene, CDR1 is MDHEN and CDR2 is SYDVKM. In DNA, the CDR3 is TGTGCCAGCACCCCGGGACAGGGGAGATACACTGAAGCTTTCTTT. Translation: CASTPGQGRYTEAFF.

CDR3 residues: CASSPQLAQVAGYTF. DNA for the CDR3: TGTGCCAGCAGTCCCCAGCTGGCACAGGTGGCTGGCTACACCTTC. This chain joins TRBV28 and TRBJ1-2; D is perhaps TRBD1 (5 bases). V lost 5 bases and J 7 bases, leaving 20 bases between the germline ends. The length of the CDR3 is 15 residues. Per germline, CDR1 MDHEN and CDR2 SYDVKM.

The CDR3 coding sequence is TGTGCCAGCAGCTTGTCGACTCCCAGCTCTGGAAACACCATATATTTT. Amino acids: CASSLSTPSSGNTIYF. This chain links TRBV7-2 with TRBJ1-3; D is uncertain. The V and J ends lost 3 bases and 0 bases respectively, with 12 bases between them. The CDR3 spans 16 residues. CDR1 is SGHTA and CDR2 is FQGNSA in the germline V gene.

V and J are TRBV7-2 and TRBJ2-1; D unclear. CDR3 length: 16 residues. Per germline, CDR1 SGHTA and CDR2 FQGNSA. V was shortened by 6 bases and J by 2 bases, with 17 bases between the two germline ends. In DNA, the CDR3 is TGTGCCAGCAGTCTTCTAGGCGGAGCAACCTACAATGAGCAGTTCTTC. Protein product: CASSLLGGATYNEQFF.

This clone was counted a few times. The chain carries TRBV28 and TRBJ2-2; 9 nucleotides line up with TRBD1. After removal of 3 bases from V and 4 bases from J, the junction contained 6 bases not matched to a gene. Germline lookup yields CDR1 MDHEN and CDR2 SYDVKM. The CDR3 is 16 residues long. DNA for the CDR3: TGTGCCAGCAGTTTGGGGGACAGGGTTCTCACCGGGGAGCTGTTTTTT. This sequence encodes CASSLGDRVLTGELFF.

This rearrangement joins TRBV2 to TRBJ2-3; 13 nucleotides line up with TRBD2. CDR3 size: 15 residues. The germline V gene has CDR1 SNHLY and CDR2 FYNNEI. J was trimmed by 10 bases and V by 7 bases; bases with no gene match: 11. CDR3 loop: CASTTLGTSGTAQYF. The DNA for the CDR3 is TGTGCCAGCACCACGCTAGGGACTAGCGGGACTGCGCAGTATTTT.

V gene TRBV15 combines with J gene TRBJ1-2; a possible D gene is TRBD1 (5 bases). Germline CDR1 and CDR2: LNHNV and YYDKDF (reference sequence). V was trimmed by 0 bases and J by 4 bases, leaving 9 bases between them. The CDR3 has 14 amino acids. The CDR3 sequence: CATSRDRRGYGYTF. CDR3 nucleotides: TGTGCCACCAGCAGAGATCGGAGGGGCTATGGCTACACCTTC.

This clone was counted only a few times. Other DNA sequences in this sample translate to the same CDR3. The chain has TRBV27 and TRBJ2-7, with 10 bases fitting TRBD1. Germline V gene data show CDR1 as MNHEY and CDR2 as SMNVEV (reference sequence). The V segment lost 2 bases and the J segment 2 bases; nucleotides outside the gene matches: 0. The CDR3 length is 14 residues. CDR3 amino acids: CASSLGQGAYEQYF. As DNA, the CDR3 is TGTGCCAGCAGTTTAGGACAGGGGGCCTACGAGCAGTACTTC.

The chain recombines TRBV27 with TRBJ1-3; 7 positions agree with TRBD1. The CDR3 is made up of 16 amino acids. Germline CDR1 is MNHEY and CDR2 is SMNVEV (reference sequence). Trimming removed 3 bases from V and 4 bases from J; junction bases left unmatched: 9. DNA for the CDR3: TGTGCCAGCAGTTTGACAGGGACACCTCTAGGAAACACCATATATTTT. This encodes CASSLTGTPLGNTIYF.

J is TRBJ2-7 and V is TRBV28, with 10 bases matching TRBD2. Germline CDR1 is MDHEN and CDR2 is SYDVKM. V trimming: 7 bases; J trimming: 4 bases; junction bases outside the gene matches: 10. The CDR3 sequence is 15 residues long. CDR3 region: CASISSGGGRYEQYF. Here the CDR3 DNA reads TGTGCCAGCATATCTAGCGGGGGAGGTCGTTACGAGCAGTACTTC.

The DNA of the CDR3 is TGTGCCAGCAGCCTCCGGGACAGGGGAGGGTCTAATGAAAAACTGTTTTTT. Amino acids: CASSLRDRGGSNEKLFF. V usage is TRBV3-1 (or the pseudogene TRBV3-2) and J usage is TRBJ1-4; 10 bases agree with TRBD1. The ends lost 4 bases at V and 3 bases at J; junction bases unmatched: 8. Germline V gives CDR1 LGHDT, CDR2 YNNKEL (reference sequence). The CDR3 is made up of 17 amino acids.

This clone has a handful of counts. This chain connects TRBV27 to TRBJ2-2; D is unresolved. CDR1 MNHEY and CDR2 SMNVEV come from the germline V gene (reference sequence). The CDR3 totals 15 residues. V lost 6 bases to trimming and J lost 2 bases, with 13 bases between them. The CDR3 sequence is CASSREAENTGELFF. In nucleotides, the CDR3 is TGTGCCAGCAGCCGCGAGGCTGAAAACACCGGGGAGCTGTTTTTT.

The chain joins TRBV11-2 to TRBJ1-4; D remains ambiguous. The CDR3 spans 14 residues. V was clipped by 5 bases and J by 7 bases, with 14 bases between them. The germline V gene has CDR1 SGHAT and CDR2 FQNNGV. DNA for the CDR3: TGTGCCAGCAGCAGTCAGGCTCGGGGTGAAAAACTGTTTTTT. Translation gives CASSSQARGEKLFF.

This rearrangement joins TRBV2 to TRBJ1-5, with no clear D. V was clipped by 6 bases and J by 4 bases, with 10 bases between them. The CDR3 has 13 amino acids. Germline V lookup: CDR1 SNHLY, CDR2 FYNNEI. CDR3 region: CASRLYINQPQHF. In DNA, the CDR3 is TGTGCCAGCAGGCTTTACATAAATCAGCCCCAGCATTTT.

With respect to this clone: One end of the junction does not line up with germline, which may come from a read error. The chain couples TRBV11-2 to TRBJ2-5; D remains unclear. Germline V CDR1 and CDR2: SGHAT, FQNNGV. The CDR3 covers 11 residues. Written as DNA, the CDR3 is TGTGCCAGCAGCTTAGGAGCGAAATCGGACTTC. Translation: CASSLGAKSDF.

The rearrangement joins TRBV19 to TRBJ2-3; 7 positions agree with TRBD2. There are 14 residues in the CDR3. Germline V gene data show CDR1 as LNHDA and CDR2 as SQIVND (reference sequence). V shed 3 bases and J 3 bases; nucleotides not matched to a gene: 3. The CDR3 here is CASSIPSGTDTQYF. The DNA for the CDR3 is TGTGCCAGTAGTATCCCTAGCGGTACAGATACGCAGTATTTT.

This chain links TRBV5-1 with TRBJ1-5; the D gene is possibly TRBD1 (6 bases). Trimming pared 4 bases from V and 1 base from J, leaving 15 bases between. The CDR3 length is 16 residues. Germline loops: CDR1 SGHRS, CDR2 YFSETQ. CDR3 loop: CASSPEGVVSNQPQHF. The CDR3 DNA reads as TGCGCCAGCAGCCCCGAGGGGGTCGTCAGCAATCAGCCCCAGCATTTT. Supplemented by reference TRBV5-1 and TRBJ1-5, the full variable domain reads KAGVTQTPRYLIKTRGQQVTLSCSPISGHRSVSWYQQTPGQGLQFLFEYFSETQRNKGNFPGRFSGRQFSNSRSEMNVSTLELGDSALYLCASSPEGVVSNQPQHFGDGTRLSIL.